Listed here are 6 T cell receptor beta chains from one sample, sequenced in a study of siplizumab effects on memory and regulatory T cells. Repertoires were generated with immunoSEQ multiplex PCR, while TCRdb's copy carries only in-frame clones and drops some. Found here are about 120,000 clones, roughly 94% of them singletons; the top ten hold 1.5% to 2%. Input material: non-Treg CD4+ T cells sorted from blood. These receptors were collected from a human donor in good health.

The chain joins TRBV6-6 to TRBJ2-7; D is uncertain. This CDR3 has 12 amino acids. Germline-derived CDR1 and CDR2 are MNHNY and SVGAGI (reference sequence). Trimming shortened V by 4 bases and J by 2 bases, and 6 bases separated the two germline ends. The CDR3 here is CASSSFPYEQYF. The CDR3 DNA sequence: TGTGCCAGCAGTTCGTTCCCCTACGAGCAGTACTTC.

This chain links TRBV6-6 with TRBJ2-3, with 9 bases fitting TRBD1. The CDR3 is 15 amino acids. V shed 6 bases and J 2 bases; nucleotides not matched to a gene: 6. Germline assignment: CDR1 MNHNY and CDR2 SVGAGI (reference sequence). The CDR3 loop reads CASRDRDRVTDTQYF. CDR3 sequence (DNA): TGTGCCAGCAGGGACCGGGACAGGGTCACAGATACGCAGTATTTT.

The chain joins TRBV7-9 to TRBJ2-5, with 7 bases aligning to TRBD1. The CDR3 length is 15 residues. The germline V gene encodes CDR1 SEHNR and CDR2 FQNEAQ (reference sequence). J gave up 3 bases and V 5 bases, and 9 bases lay outside the gene matches. The CDR3 DNA follows: TGTGCCAGCAGCGCACACCTCGGGACAGAAGAGACCCAGTACTTC. Translation: CASSAHLGTEETQYF.

The chain recombines TRBV19 with TRBJ2-2; 7 bases are a match to TRBD2. Trimming at V came to 7 bases and at J to 0 bases, leaving 5 bases not matched to a gene. Germline V CDR1 and CDR2: LNHDA, SQIVND (reference sequence). The CDR3 runs to 15 residues. CDR3 loop: CASNPSGTNTGELFF. The CDR3 nucleotides are TGTGCCAGTAATCCTAGCGGAACGAACACCGGGGAGCTGTTTTTT.

As regards this clone: At one end, the junction sequence differs from germline, possibly due to a read error. V usage is TRBV2 and J usage is TRBJ2-2; 11 bases match TRBD1. There are 18 residues in the CDR3. CDR1 is SNHLY and CDR2 is FYNNEI in the germline V gene. CDR3: CASRQKTRDRGECRGAVF. The DNA for the CDR3 is TGTGCCAGCAGGCAAAAGACCCGGGACAGGGGGGAATGCCGGGGAGCTGTTTTT. The complete variable domain, with remaining parts taken from reference TRBV2 and TRBJ2-2, reads EPEVTQTPSHQVTQMGQEVILRCVPISNHLYFYWYRQILGQKVEFLVSFYNNEISEKSEIFDDQFSVERPDGSNFTLKIRSTKLEDSAMYFCASRQKTRDRGECRGAVFGEGSRLTVL.

This chain joins TRBV27 and TRBJ2-3, with 10 nucleotides matching TRBD1. J lost 6 bases, V lost 5 bases, and 14 bases had no gene match. The CDR3 spans 17 residues. Germline CDR1 and CDR2: MNHEY and SMNVEV (reference sequence). The CDR3 reads CASSPRFPTGGRDTQYF. In nucleotides, the CDR3 is TGTGCCAGCAGTCCGCGATTCCCGACAGGGGGCAGGGATACGCAGTATTTT.